Each of the 30 T cell receptor beta chains below was sequenced from the same sample in a study of blood T cell repertoires in COVID-19. Data came from immunoSEQ multiplex PCR; TCRdb stores just in-frame clones and leaves some out. The table shows under 300,000 clones, with around 85% occurring only once. The sample was peripheral blood. The receptor set was obtained from a man between 60 and 75 years old with acute or convalescent COVID-19.

The V gene is TRBV28, the J gene TRBJ1-1, with D possibly matching TRBD1 (5 bases). This CDR3 is built from 13 residues. Looked up from germline, CDR1 is MDHEN and CDR2 is SYDVKM. Trimming removed 3 bases from V and 11 bases from J, with 16 bases in between. The CDR3 nucleotides are TGTGCCAGCAGTTTCACAGGCCGCGTCTCGGCTTTCTTT. Translating it yields CASSFTGRVSAFF.

The chain uses TRBV30 and TRBJ1-5; no clear D gene. The V end lost 4 bases, the J end lost 3 bases, and 16 bases lay between the germline ends. This CDR3 contains 15 residues. Germline CDR1 is GTSNPN and CDR2 is SVGIG (reference sequence). CDR3 residues: CAWMEKRGNNQPQHF. Written as DNA, the CDR3 is TGTGCCTGGATGGAGAAGAGAGGAAACAATCAGCCCCAGCATTTT.

In the case of this clone: The germline gene is not matched at one end of the junction; a read error may be the cause. The rearrangement uses TRBV11-2 and TRBJ1-4, with no clear D. CDR1 is SGHAT and CDR2 is FQNNGV in the germline V gene. This CDR3 spans 11 amino acids. The CDR3 here is CASSLGGDPLF. In DNA, the CDR3 is TGTGCCAGCAGCTTAGGTGGAGATCCTCTTTTT.

This clone was observed once. The chain links TRBV5-1 to TRBJ2-7; 11 nucleotides match TRBD2. Germline V gene sequence: CDR1 SGHRS, CDR2 YFSETQ. V was clipped by 0 bases and J by 6 bases; unmatched bases: 8. The CDR3 has 16 amino acids. The CDR3 here is CASSLVLAGGSGEQYF. In DNA form, the CDR3 reads TGCGCCAGCAGCTTGGTCCTAGCGGGAGGTTCGGGCGAGCAGTACTTC.

A single count supports this clone. The chain has TRBV7-9 and TRBJ2-1; D may be TRBD2 (5 bases). Germline assignment: CDR1 SEHNR and CDR2 FQNEAQ (reference sequence). V was pared by 6 bases and J by 8 bases, with 17 bases between. The CDR3 is 14 residues long. In nucleotides, the CDR3 is TGTGCCAGCAGATCTACGACCCTCGGGGATGAGCAGTTCTTC. Translated: CASRSTTLGDEQFF.

This rearrangement joins TRBV7-8 to TRBJ2-3; D is possibly TRBD1 (6 bases). The CDR3 sequence is 13 residues long. In germline, CDR1 is SGHVS, CDR2 FQNEAQ. Trimming removed 0 bases at V and 6 bases at J, with 7 bases between. The CDR3 spells CASSLATGDTQYF. For the CDR3, the DNA is TGTGCCAGCAGCTTAGCAACAGGGGATACGCAGTATTTT.

CDR3 sequence: CASRTWDRGANTEAFF. CDR3 nucleotide sequence: TGTGCCAGTAGGACCTGGGACAGGGGGGCTAACACTGAAGCTTTCTTT. The chain employs TRBV19 and TRBJ1-1; 11 positions agree with TRBD1. This CDR3 is 16 amino acids long. The V gene end was trimmed by 6 bases and the J gene end by 2 bases; junction bases not matched to a gene: 8. Per germline, CDR1 LNHDA and CDR2 SQIVND (reference sequence).

Comment on this clone: The same CDR3 also results from other DNA sequences found in this sample. This chain uses TRBV5-1 with TRBJ1-5, with TRBD1 matching over 9 bases. CDR1 is SGHRS, CDR2 YFSETQ, per germline. V gave up 0 bases and J gave up 4 bases; unmatched junction bases: 2. CDR3 size: 15 residues. This CDR3 is CASSLGGQGNQPQHF. The CDR3 bases are TGCGCCAGCAGCTTGGGGGGACAGGGAAATCAGCCCCAGCATTTT.

The genes are TRBV18 and TRBJ1-1; D call uncertain. Trimming left V 3 bases short and J 3 bases short, with 14 bases between. The CDR3 sequence is 15 residues long. Germline V gene sequence: CDR1 KGHSH, CDR2 LQKENI. CDR3 DNA sequence: TGTGCCAGCTCACCCCGCTGGATTGAGGACACTGAAGCTTTCTTT. This translates into CASSPRWIEDTEAFF. The complete variable domain, with remaining parts taken from reference TRBV18 and TRBJ1-1, reads NAGVMQNPRHLVRRRGQEARLRCSPMKGHSHVYWYRQLPEEGLKFMVYLQKENIIDESGMPKERFSAEFPKEGPSILRIQQVVRGDSAAYFCASSPRWIEDTEAFFGQGTRLTVV.

This chain uses TRBV11-3 with TRBJ2-2; D perhaps matches TRBD2 (5 bases). There are 17 residues in the CDR3. Germline lookup yields CDR1 SGHNT and CDR2 YENEEA. V lost 1 base and J 0 bases, leaving 12 bases between the germline ends. DNA of the CDR3: TGTGCCAGCAGCTTAGGATCTGGACTTACGAACACCGGGGAGCTGTTTTTT. It yields the protein CASSLGSGLTNTGELFF.

A single count supports this clone. The chain is built from TRBV18 and TRBJ2-5; maybe TRBD1 (5 bases). The germline V and J ends were trimmed by 4 bases and 0 bases, with 12 bases remaining between them. This CDR3 is built from 15 residues. From germline, CDR1 is KGHSH and CDR2 LQKENI. The CDR3 nucleotides read TGTGCCAGCTCACGCAGACAGAAGTACCAAGAGACCCAGTACTTC. Encoded protein: CASSRRQKYQETQYF.

The gene calls are TRBV6-5 and TRBJ1-1, with 8 bases lining up with TRBD1. V gave up 10 bases and J gave up 7 bases; unmatched junction bases: 2. Germline assignment: CDR1 MNHEY and CDR2 SVGAGI. There are 10 residues in the CDR3. The CDR3 spells CAIDRGEAFF. In DNA, the CDR3 is TGTGCCATTGACAGGGGTGAAGCTTTCTTT.

To note about this clone: A junction boundary mismatches the germline segment, possibly from a read error. The chain couples TRBV27 to TRBJ2-7, with D maybe TRBD1 (6 bases). Germline CDR1 MNHEY, CDR2 SMNVEV (reference sequence). The CDR3 contains 12 residues. The CDR3: CVSSLSGDEQYF. CDR3 bases: TGTGTCAGCAGTTTATCAGGGGACGAGCAGTACTTC.

This sequence joins TRBV28 and TRBJ1-5; TRBD1 matches at 12 bases. V shed 5 bases, J shed 1 base, and the junction held 6 bases outside the gene matches. Germline CDR1 MDHEN, CDR2 SYDVKM. The CDR3 is 17 amino acids. CDR3 region: CASSAGQGAWSNQPQHF. The DNA of the CDR3 is TGTGCCAGCAGTGCGGGACAGGGGGCTTGGAGCAATCAGCCCCAGCATTTT.

This sequence joins TRBV29-1 and TRBJ2-5, with 11 bases lining up with TRBD1. V was pared by 7 bases and J by 5 bases, with 6 bases of the junction left unmatched. This CDR3 comprises 13 residues. Germline V gene data show CDR1 as SQVTM and CDR2 as ANQGSEA. This chain's CDR3 is CSAGQGAGETQYF. The CDR3 DNA is TGCAGCGCCGGACAGGGGGCAGGGGAGACCCAGTACTTC.

V and J are TRBV11-2 and TRBJ2-7, with D tentatively TRBD2 (5 bases). CDR3 length: 14 amino acids. Germline loops: CDR1 SGHAT, CDR2 FQNNGV. V was trimmed by 4 bases and J by 3 bases, leaving 13 bases between them. The CDR3 nucleotides are TGTGCCAGCAGCTCGGACTCTCACGTCTACGAGCAGTACTTC. It translates to CASSSDSHVYEQYF.

This sequence joins TRBV21-1 and TRBJ1-5; the D call TRBD1 from the table was never checked on the DNA. TRBV21-1 has pseudogene status. There are 18 residues in the CDR3. CDR3 protein: CASSKGRPGSQSYLPQHF. The DNA of the CDR3 is TGTGCCAGCAGCAAAGGTCGGCCAGGGTCACAGTCCTATCTGCCCCAGCATTTT.

CDR3: CASSAGLDTEAFF. The CDR3 DNA is TGTGCCAGCAGCGCCGGACTCGACACTGAAGCTTTCTTT. V gene TRBV9 combines with J gene TRBJ1-1, with D unresolved. The CDR3 totals 13 residues. V lost 3 bases and J 3 bases, leaving 9 bases between the germline ends. Per germline, CDR1 SGDLS and CDR2 YYNGEE.

The chain couples TRBV30 to TRBJ2-1, with D maybe TRBD1 (7 bases). The V and J ends lost 5 bases and 6 bases respectively, with 20 bases between them. Per the germline V gene, CDR1 is GTSNPN and CDR2 is SVGIG (reference sequence). CDR3 length: 15 amino acids. CDR3: CAWARGGEGGNEQFF. The DNA of the CDR3 is TGTGCCTGGGCGAGAGGGGGCGAGGGGGGCAATGAGCAGTTCTTC.

The V gene is TRBV9, the J gene TRBJ2-7; the D gene is possibly TRBD1 (5 bases). This CDR3 region has 16 residues. The V gene's germline CDR1 is SGDLS and CDR2 YYNGEE. The V end was cut by 0 bases, the J end by 2 bases, with 15 bases between. This chain's CDR3 is CASSVGGSWGPYEQYF. The CDR3 coding sequence is TGTGCCAGCAGCGTAGGGGGCTCATGGGGTCCCTACGAGCAGTACTTC.

This clone has more than one count but fewer than ten. CDR3 sequence: CASSGGQPKAKNIQYF. CDR3 coding DNA: TGTGCCAGCAGCGGCGGCCAACCCAAAGCCAAAAACATTCAGTACTTC. This chain uses TRBV9 with TRBJ2-4, with D unclear. The CDR3 consists of 16 residues. The germline V and J ends were trimmed by 3 bases and 0 bases, with 13 bases remaining between them. From germline, CDR1 is SGDLS and CDR2 YYNGEE.

The CDR3 loop reads CASSLSQGSNEQFF. The CDR3 DNA is TGTGCCAGCAGCTTAAGCCAGGGATCCAATGAGCAGTTCTTC. The chain is built from TRBV7-3 and TRBJ2-1; D is possibly TRBD1 (5 bases). Germline loops: CDR1 SGHTA, CDR2 FQGTGA. V gave up 1 base and J gave up 6 bases, with 10 bases separating them. The CDR3 runs to 14 residues.

This sequence joins TRBV4-3 and TRBJ2-3; D is possibly TRBD1 (6 bases). This CDR3 region has 15 residues. The germline V and J ends were trimmed by 0 bases and 5 bases, with 12 bases remaining between them. In germline, CDR1 is LGHNA, CDR2 YSLEER. The CDR3 sequence: CASSQEPGEVDTQYF. In DNA, the CDR3 is TGCGCCAGCAGCCAAGAGCCAGGGGAAGTAGATACGCAGTATTTT.

This clone has just one count. The rearrangement joins TRBV9 to TRBJ1-5; 8 nucleotides line up with TRBD1. Germline V CDR1 and CDR2: SGDLS, YYNGEE. The V and J ends lost 4 bases and 1 base, in that order; junction bases with no gene match: 1. The CDR3 spans 14 residues. The CDR3 here is CASSQGASNQPQHF. CDR3 sequence (DNA): TGTGCCAGCAGCCAGGGGGCAAGCAATCAGCCCCAGCATTTT.

This chain joins TRBV5-1 and TRBJ1-1, with 7 bases aligning to TRBD1. This CDR3 region has 14 residues. V shed 5 bases, J shed 3 bases, and the junction held 7 bases outside the gene matches. Per the germline V gene, CDR1 is SGHRS and CDR2 is YFSETQ. CDR3: CASRPQGDHTEAFF. In nucleotides, the CDR3 is TGCGCCAGCAGACCCCAGGGGGATCACACTGAAGCTTTCTTT.

The V gene is TRBV5-1, the J gene TRBJ1-4; D not certain. Germline lookup yields CDR1 SGHRS and CDR2 YFSETQ. This CDR3 contains 15 residues. Trimming took 2 bases from V and 0 from J, leaving 8 bases between them. The CDR3 bases are TGCGCCAGCAGCTTCGGCGGTGCAACTAATGAAAAACTGTTTTTT. It encodes CASSFGGATNEKLFF.

The chain combines TRBV24-1 with TRBJ2-7; 9 nucleotides line up with TRBD1. CDR3 length: 16 amino acids. V was pared by 2 bases and J by 3 bases, with 7 bases of the junction left unmatched. Germline CDR1 reads KGHDR; CDR2 reads SFDVKD. The CDR3 DNA follows: TGTGCCACCAGTGATTACTCCGGGACAGGGAACTACGAGCAGTACTTC. This gives the protein CATSDYSGTGNYEQYF.

The rearrangement links TRBV4-1 to TRBJ2-4; 9 nucleotides align to TRBD2. The V segment lost 2 bases and the J segment 2 bases; nucleotides outside the gene matches: 7. This CDR3 is built from 17 residues. Per the germline V gene, CDR1 is MGHRA and CDR2 is YSYEKL. CDR3 nucleotide sequence: TGCGCCAGCAGCCAACCGGTAGCGGGAGTGTCCAAAAACATTCAGTACTTC. This sequence encodes CASSQPVAGVSKNIQYF.

This clone has only a few counts. The V and J genes are TRBV6-5 and TRBJ1-2; D is perhaps TRBD1 (6 bases). CDR3 size: 15 residues. CDR1 and CDR2 from the germline V gene are MNHEY and SVGAGI. V shed 2 bases and J shed 2 bases, with 12 bases lying between them. CDR3 bases: TGTGCCAGCAGTTACGCAGGGGTGGTGAACTATGGCTACACCTTC. It specifies CASSYAGVVNYGYTF.

CDR3 in DNA: TGTGTAACAGTGGGGGCCAGGGATGACACCGGGGAGCTGTTTTTT. It codes for CVTVGARDDTGELFF. V and J are TRBV21-1 and TRBJ2-2; TRBD1 is the table's D call, not checked against the DNA. TRBV21-1 is listed as a pseudogene. The CDR3 runs 15 residues.